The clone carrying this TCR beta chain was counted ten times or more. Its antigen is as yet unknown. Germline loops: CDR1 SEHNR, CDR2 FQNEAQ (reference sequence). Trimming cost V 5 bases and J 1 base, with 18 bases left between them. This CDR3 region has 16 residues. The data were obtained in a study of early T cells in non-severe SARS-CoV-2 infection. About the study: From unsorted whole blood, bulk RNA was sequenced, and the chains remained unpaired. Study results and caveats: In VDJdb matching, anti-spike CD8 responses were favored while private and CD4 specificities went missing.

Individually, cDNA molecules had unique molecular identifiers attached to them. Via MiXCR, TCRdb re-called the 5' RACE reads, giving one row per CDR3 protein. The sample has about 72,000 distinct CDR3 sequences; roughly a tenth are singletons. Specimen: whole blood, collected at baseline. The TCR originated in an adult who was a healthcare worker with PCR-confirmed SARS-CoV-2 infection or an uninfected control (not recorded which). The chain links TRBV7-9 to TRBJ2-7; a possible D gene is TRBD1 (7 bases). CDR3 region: CASSPTSTGRSYEQYF. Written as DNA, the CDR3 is TGTGCCAGCAGCCCGACATCGACAGGGAGGTCCTACGAGCAGTACTTC.